This passage covers 30 T cell receptor beta chains from one sample sequenced in a study of blood T cell repertoires in COVID-19. Here immunoSEQ multiplex PCR was the method, and the copy in TCRdb shows in-frame clones only, minus some. The sample holds approximately 400,000 clones; more than 75% are singletons and the top ten take 1% to 1.5%. The source material was PBMCs or T cells enriched from blood (not recorded which). Every receptor here comes from a man aged 30 to 45 who had recovered from COVID-19.

CDR3 nucleotide sequence: TGCGCCAGCAGCTTAGACGGGTCCGGGGCCAACGTCCTGACTTTC. Its translation is CASSLDGSGANVLTF. This chain links TRBV5-1 with TRBJ2-6, with unresolved D. V lost 2 bases, J lost 4 bases, and 10 bases lay in between. CDR3 length: 15 amino acids. Per the germline V gene, CDR1 is SGHRS and CDR2 is YFSETQ.

This chain connects TRBV7-3 to TRBJ2-1; tentatively, D is TRBD2 (6 bases). Trimming took 8 bases from V and 2 from J, leaving 16 bases between them. Germline loops: CDR1 SGHTA, CDR2 FQGTGA. This CDR3 is built from 15 residues. The CDR3 DNA reads TGTGCCAGCCGGAGTAGCGGTTCTACCTACAATGAGCAGTTCTTC. Translating gives CASRSSGSTYNEQFF. Full variable domain (rest looked up from reference TRBV7-3 and TRBJ2-1): GAGVSQTPSNKVTEKGKYVELRCDPISGHTALYWYRQSLGQGPEFLIYFQGTGAADDSGLPNDRFFAVRPEGSVSTLKIQRTERGDSAVYLCASRSSGSTYNEQFFGPGTRLTVL.

The rearrangement uses TRBV11-3 and TRBJ2-1; D possibly corresponds to TRBD2 (6 bases). Trimming removed 3 bases at V and 0 bases at J, with 15 bases between. The CDR3 consists of 17 residues. The V gene's germline CDR1 is SGHNT and CDR2 YENEEA. The DNA of the CDR3 is TGTGCCAGCAGCTTCCGGACGGGGGTCGGCTCCTACAATGAGCAGTTCTTC. It encodes CASSFRTGVGSYNEQFF.

This clone was seen only once. J is TRBJ1-3 and V is TRBV5-6; D is unclear. There are 14 residues in the CDR3. Between the trimmed V and J ends, which lost 4 bases and 0 bases, there was a span of 8 bases. Per germline, CDR1 SGHDT and CDR2 YYEEEE. CDR3 in amino acids: CASSRPYSGNTIYF. For the CDR3, the DNA is TGTGCCAGCAGCCGCCCCTACTCTGGAAACACCATATATTTT.

This chain uses TRBV2 with TRBJ2-2; 10 bases are shared with TRBD1. The CDR3 covers 16 residues. Per the germline V gene, CDR1 is SNHLY and CDR2 is FYNNEI. Losses at the gene ends were 5 bases for V and 5 bases for J; bases not matched to a gene: 8. As DNA, the CDR3 is TGTGCCAGCAGTTTGACAGGGGGCGCGGGGACCGGGGAGCTGTTTTTT. Amino acid sequence: CASSLTGGAGTGELFF.

The V and J genes are TRBV5-4 and TRBJ2-1; 11 nucleotides line up with TRBD2. The CDR3 spans 17 residues. CDR1 is SGHNT and CDR2 is YYREEE in the germline V gene (reference sequence). The V gene end was trimmed by 4 bases and the J gene end by 0 bases; junction bases not matched to a gene: 6. This CDR3 reads CASSGRTSGYSYNEQFF. The DNA for the CDR3 is TGTGCCAGCAGCGGCCGGACTAGCGGGTACTCCTACAATGAGCAGTTCTTC.

The chain combines TRBV10-3 with TRBJ1-1; unclear D gene. Germline V CDR1 and CDR2: ENHRY, SYGVKD. V was pared by 3 bases and J by 11 bases, with 25 bases between. The CDR3 contains 16 residues. This CDR3 is CAISEGLGTAGSEAFF. The CDR3 coding sequence is TGTGCCATCAGTGAAGGCTTGGGTACTGCGGGTAGTGAGGCTTTCTTT.

V gene TRBV29-1 combines with J gene TRBJ1-1; a possible D gene is TRBD1 (6 bases). With 7 bases removed from V and 4 bases from J, the gap between germline ends came to 13 bases. The CDR3 has 12 residues. The germline V gene has CDR1 SQVTM and CDR2 ANQGSEA. The CDR3 nucleotides read TGCAGCGGTGGGGCAGGGGCCACTGAAGCTTTCTTT. This sequence encodes CSGGAGATEAFF. The full variable domain, in which reference TRBV29-1 and TRBJ1-1 provide the parts outside the CDR3, is SAVISQKPSRDICQRGTSLTIQCQVDSQVTMMFWYRQQPGQSLTLIATANQGSEATYESGFVIDKFPISRPNLTFSTLTVSNMSPEDSSIYLCSGGAGATEAFFGQGTRLTVV.

Here the CDR3 DNA reads TGTGCCAGCTCACCAAGCGATCAGCCCCAGCATTTT. As protein: CASSPSDQPQHF. The chain links TRBV18 to TRBJ1-5; D gene ambiguous. The germline V and J ends were trimmed by 2 bases and 5 bases, with 4 bases remaining between them. The CDR3 has 12 amino acids. CDR1 and CDR2 from the germline V gene are KGHSH and LQKENI.

This chain joins TRBV10-3 and TRBJ1-2, with TRBD1 matching 8 bases. The CDR3 runs 13 residues. The V segment lost 5 bases and the J segment 3 bases; nucleotides outside the gene matches: 2. The germline V gene encodes CDR1 ENHRY and CDR2 SYGVKD. DNA for the CDR3: TGTGCCATCAGTTCGACAGGGGACTATGGCTACACCTTC. Translated, it gives CAISSTGDYGYTF.

The chain employs TRBV2 and TRBJ1-2; 9 nucleotides line up with TRBD1. Germline-derived CDR1 and CDR2 are SNHLY and FYNNEI. This CDR3 region has 14 residues. V was pared by 5 bases and J by 4 bases, with 5 bases of the junction left unmatched. CDR3 DNA sequence: TGTGCCAGCAGTCGGGACAGGGAAAGCTATGGCTACACCTTC. Amino acids: CASSRDRESYGYTF.

This sequence joins TRBV27 and TRBJ2-7; 9 bases are shared with TRBD1. The CDR3 contains 14 residues. The germline V gene encodes CDR1 MNHEY and CDR2 SMNVEV (reference sequence). Germline trimming cut 3 bases from V and 5 bases from J; bases unmatched to any gene: 5. CDR3 protein: CASSLRTGDDEQYF. CDR3 sequence (DNA): TGTGCCAGCAGTTTGAGGACAGGGGACGACGAGCAGTACTTC.

The chain employs TRBV10-2 and TRBJ1-3; possible D gene TRBD1, 6 bases. The CDR3 runs 14 residues. Trimming removed 2 bases at V and 2 bases at J, with 7 bases between. Germline CDR1 and CDR2: WSHSY and SAAADI. Here the CDR3 DNA reads TGCGCCAGCAGTGAGCAGGGGCCTGGAAACACCATATATTTT. Amino acid sequence: CASSEQGPGNTIYF.

The V gene is TRBV29-1, the J gene TRBJ2-5; 7 nucleotides match TRBD1. The V segment lost 1 base and the J segment 5 bases; nucleotides outside the gene matches: 10. The CDR3 consists of 15 residues. Per germline, CDR1 SQVTM and CDR2 ANQGSEA. The CDR3 DNA follows: TGCAGCGTTGAAGGCAGAACAGGGGTGGGGGAGACCCAGTACTTC. This translates into CSVEGRTGVGETQYF.

V gene TRBV2 combines with J gene TRBJ1-1; 9 positions agree with TRBD1. V trimming: 2 bases; J trimming: 3 bases; junction bases outside the gene matches: 10. The CDR3 totals 17 residues. Per the germline V gene, CDR1 is SNHLY and CDR2 is FYNNEI. The CDR3 region is CASSESGLTGGYTEAFF. CDR3 coding DNA: TGTGCCAGCAGTGAATCGGGGTTGACAGGGGGTTACACTGAAGCTTTCTTT.

This clone has only one observation. The chain links TRBV4-1 to TRBJ2-7; TRBD1 aligns across 10 bases. Per germline, CDR1 MGHRA and CDR2 YSYEKL. This CDR3 is built from 14 residues. V shed 5 bases and J 7 bases; nucleotides not matched to a gene: 8. This CDR3 reads CASSTGQGIREQYF. The CDR3 coding sequence is TGCGCCAGCAGCACGGGACAGGGGATTAGGGAGCAGTACTTC.

The chain joins TRBV29-1 to TRBJ2-3; 13 bases are shared with TRBD2. The germline V gene has CDR1 SQVTM and CDR2 ANQGSEA. The length of the CDR3 is 15 residues. The trim removed 6 bases at V and 2 bases at J, leaving 5 bases unmatched. The CDR3 loop reads CSVLLAGGNTDTQYF. CDR3 nucleotides: TGCAGCGTCTTACTAGCGGGGGGGAACACAGATACGCAGTATTTT.

There are a few counts of this clone. CDR3: CASMAGDSYEQYF. The CDR3, as DNA: TGTGCCAGCATGGCAGGGGATTCCTACGAGCAGTACTTC. The rearrangement links TRBV5-8 to TRBJ2-7, with D possibly being TRBD1 (6 bases). Germline V lookup: CDR1 SGHTS, CDR2 YDEGEE. V lost 6 bases and J lost 1, with 11 bases in between. CDR3 length equals 13 residues.

The chain recombines TRBV7-9 with TRBJ1-2; tentative D call: TRBD1 (6 bases). The germline V gene has CDR1 SEHNR and CDR2 FQNEAQ (reference sequence). The CDR3 is 15 residues long. Trimming took off 1 base at V and 0 bases at J, with 9 bases between the two ends. The CDR3 loop reads CASSLGGGSNYGYTF. The CDR3 DNA follows: TGTGCCAGCAGCTTAGGAGGGGGATCTAACTATGGCTACACCTTC.

This chain connects TRBV4-3 to TRBJ1-1; 8 bases agree with TRBD1. Germline CDR1 reads LGHNA; CDR2 reads YSLEER. After removal of 3 bases from V and 2 bases from J, the junction contained 5 bases not matched to a gene. The CDR3 runs 15 residues. CDR3 protein: CASSQGQDLNTEAFF. The CDR3 DNA sequence: TGCGCCAGCAGCCAGGGACAGGACTTAAACACTGAAGCTTTCTTT.

This chain joins TRBV5-1 and TRBJ2-2, with D perhaps TRBD1 (6 bases). Germline CDR1 and CDR2: SGHRS and YFSETQ. Trimming took off 6 bases at V and 0 bases at J, with 12 bases between the two ends. CDR3 length: 15 amino acids. CDR3 residues: CASTGQSSNTGELFF. The DNA of the CDR3 is TGCGCCAGCACAGGACAGTCTTCGAACACCGGGGAGCTGTTTTTT.

The genes are TRBV25-1 and TRBJ1-1; 9 nucleotides align to TRBD1. The CDR3 sequence is 15 residues long. J was trimmed by 4 bases and V by 7 bases; bases with no gene match: 10. Germline CDR1 reads MGHDK; CDR2 reads SYGVNS. CDR3 DNA: TGTGCCAGCACCCTCGGGACAGGGCACTTCACTGAAGCTTTCTTT. Translated, it gives CASTLGTGHFTEAFF.

CDR3 amino acids: CASSQDPFGNNEQFF. The CDR3 coding sequence is TGCGCCAGCAGCCAAGATCCGTTCGGGAACAATGAGCAGTTCTTC. The rearrangement links TRBV4-1 to TRBJ2-1; weak D call: TRBD2 (5 bases). The CDR3 has 15 residues. Germline assignment: CDR1 MGHRA and CDR2 YSYEKL. Trimming cost V 0 bases and J 5 bases, with 11 bases left between them.

J is TRBJ2-7 and V is TRBV27; the D gene is possibly TRBD2 (7 bases). V was clipped by 2 bases and J by 3 bases, with 14 bases between them. Per the germline V gene, CDR1 is MNHEY and CDR2 is SMNVEV (reference sequence). This CDR3 has 15 amino acids. The DNA of the CDR3 is TGTGCCAGCAGTTTAAGGGAGGGGGGCGGCTACGAGCAGTACTTC. It specifies CASSLREGGGYEQYF.

This chain uses TRBV5-1 with TRBJ1-1; D is ambiguous. The CDR3 totals 14 residues. The V gene lost 2 bases and the J gene lost 3 bases, with 11 bases spanning the gap. Germline V gene sequence: CDR1 SGHRS, CDR2 YFSETQ. CDR3 bases: TGCGCCAGCAGCTTCCGGGGTGCCGACACTGAAGCTTTCTTT. Its translation: CASSFRGADTEAFF.

The chain employs TRBV6-5 and TRBJ1-1, with D perhaps matching TRBD1 (5 bases). Germline CDR1 is MNHEY and CDR2 is SVGAGI. Trimming stripped 0 bases from V and 10 bases from J, with 12 bases between. The CDR3 runs to 13 residues. CDR3 DNA: TGTGCCAGCAGTTACTCTGGGGGGTATATAGCTTTCTTT. Translated: CASSYSGGYIAFF.

V usage is TRBV4-1 and J usage is TRBJ1-6; D not certain. Germline-derived CDR1 and CDR2 are MGHRA and YSYEKL. The CDR3 contains 15 residues. Deletions cut 1 base from V and 7 bases from J, with 11 bases between. CDR3: CASSQGEVKNSPLHF. The CDR3 DNA follows: TGCGCCAGCAGCCAAGGTGAGGTTAAAAATTCACCCCTCCACTTT.

This rearrangement joins TRBV6-6 to TRBJ2-3; D is uncertain. The germline V and J ends were trimmed by 5 bases and 3 bases, with 21 bases remaining between them. The CDR3 spans 17 residues. Germline values: CDR1 MNHNY, CDR2 SVGAGI (reference sequence). The CDR3 sequence is CASSHRSVGEITDTQYF. The CDR3 bases are TGTGCCAGCAGTCACCGCTCTGTGGGCGAAATAACAGATACGCAGTATTTT.

The chain is built from TRBV6-1 and TRBJ1-2; TRBD1 matches 7 bases. V dropped 1 base and J dropped 2; count of bases not matched to a gene: 4. CDR3 length: 15 amino acids. Germline V gene lookup returns CDR1 MNHNS and CDR2 SASEGT. CDR3 sequence (DNA): TGTGCCAGCAGTGAAGGGGGGACAGTGAACTATGGCTACACCTTC. Translated, it gives CASSEGGTVNYGYTF.

The rearrangement links TRBV15 to TRBJ1-1; 8 bases fit TRBD1. V shed 7 bases and J 3 bases; nucleotides not matched to a gene: 7. The CDR3 runs to 14 residues. Germline assignment: CDR1 LNHNV and CDR2 YYDKDF (reference sequence). CDR3 in amino acids: CATTQDRAYTEAFF. The CDR3 coding sequence is TGTGCCACCACTCAGGACAGGGCTTACACTGAAGCTTTCTTT.